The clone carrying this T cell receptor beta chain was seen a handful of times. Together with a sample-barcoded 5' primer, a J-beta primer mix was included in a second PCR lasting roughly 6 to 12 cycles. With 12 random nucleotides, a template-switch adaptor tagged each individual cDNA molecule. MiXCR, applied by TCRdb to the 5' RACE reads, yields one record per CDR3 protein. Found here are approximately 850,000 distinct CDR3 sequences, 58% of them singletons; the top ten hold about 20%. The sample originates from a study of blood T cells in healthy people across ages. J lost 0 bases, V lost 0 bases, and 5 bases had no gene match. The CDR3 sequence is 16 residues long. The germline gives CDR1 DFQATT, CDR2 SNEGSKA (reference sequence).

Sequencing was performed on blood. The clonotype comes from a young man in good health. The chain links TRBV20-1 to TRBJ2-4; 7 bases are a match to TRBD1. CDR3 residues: CSARDEGAKAKNIQYF. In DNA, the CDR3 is TGCAGTGCTAGAGATGAGGGGGCCAAAGCCAAAAACATTCAGTACTTC.